The present T cell receptor beta chain was sequenced within a study of early T cells in non-severe SARS-CoV-2 infection. At the level of the study: The authors sequenced bulk RNA from unsorted whole blood, leaving chains unpaired.

Findings and limits, study-wide: VDJdb-based matching was biased toward anti-spike CD8 responses and missed private and CD4 specificities.

This clonotype came up many times. As yet, its antigen is unknown. The V end was cut by 1 base, the J end by 1 base, with 10 bases between. Per germline, CDR1 KGHSH and CDR2 LQKENI. The CDR3 sequence is 15 residues long. Individual cDNA molecules were tagged with unique molecular identifiers, the study reported. TCRdb re-called the 5' RACE reads with MiXCR, one entry per CDR3 protein. The sample lists nearly 110,000 distinct CDR3 sequences, around 10% occurring once. The rearrangement joins TRBV18 to TRBJ1-1; D is perhaps TRBD1 (6 bases). The sample taken for sequencing was whole blood. The clonotype comes from an adult who was a healthcare worker with PCR-confirmed SARS-CoV-2 infection or an uninfected control (not recorded which). The CDR3 DNA sequence: TGTGCCAGCTCACCACGGGCAGGGGAGAACACTGAAGCTTTCTTT. This gives the protein CASSPRAGENTEAFF.